One sample yielded the 17 T cell receptor beta chains listed below, sequenced in a study of T cell responses to AZD1222 COVID-19 vaccine. The table came from immunoSEQ multiplex PCR; TCRdb's copy has only in-frame clones and leaves some out. The profile shows tens of thousands of clones, 83% of them singletons. Sequencing was performed on peripheral blood, taken 28 days after the second AZD1222 dose. The receptors were gathered from an adult who received the AZD1222 COVID-19 vaccine.

The gene calls are TRBV4-1 and TRBJ1-1; TRBD1 is a possible D gene (6 bases). The CDR3 covers 15 residues. V was pared by 3 bases and J by 2 bases, with 13 bases between. Per the germline V gene, CDR1 is MGHRA and CDR2 is YSYEKL. CDR3 coding DNA: TGCGCCAGCAGCCAGGGGGCCCAGCTAAACACTGAAGCTTTCTTT. Residues: CASSQGAQLNTEAFF.

In nucleotides, the CDR3 is TGCGCCAGCAGCTTGGTTGGGTCTTCCGGGACAGGGGGCCAAGAGACCCAGTACTTC. It encodes CASSLVGSSGTGGQETQYF. This chain joins TRBV5-1 and TRBJ2-5; 11 bases agree with TRBD1. Per the germline V gene, CDR1 is SGHRS and CDR2 is YFSETQ. The V gene end was trimmed by 0 bases and the J gene end by 1 base; junction bases not matched to a gene: 11. The CDR3 is 19 residues long.

This chain joins TRBV10-3 and TRBJ2-1; D is perhaps TRBD2 (6 bases). Germline CDR1 and CDR2: ENHRY and SYGVKD. With 0 bases removed from V and 0 bases from J, the gap between germline ends came to 9 bases. The CDR3 totals 16 residues. CDR3 in DNA: TGTGCCATCAGTGAGTCGTACGGGAGCTCCTACAATGAGCAGTTCTTC. Amino acids: CAISESYGSSYNEQFF.

The chain combines TRBV27 with TRBJ2-7; D unclear. CDR1 is MNHEY, CDR2 SMNVEV, per germline (reference sequence). This CDR3 contains 13 residues. V was shortened by 4 bases and J by 1 base, with 8 bases between the two germline ends. DNA of the CDR3: TGTGCCAGCAGTTCGGCACCATCCTACGAGCAGTACTTC. Its translation: CASSSAPSYEQYF.

V gene TRBV7-2 combines with J gene TRBJ1-1; weak D call: TRBD1 (5 bases). V lost 8 bases, J lost 4 bases, and 17 bases lay in between. Germline CDR1 reads SGHTA; CDR2 reads FQGNSA. The CDR3 totals 14 residues. The CDR3 is CASAERGRSTEAFF. The CDR3 DNA is TGTGCCAGCGCGGAGCGGGGCCGGAGCACTGAAGCTTTCTTT. The entire variable domain, with the rest obtained from reference TRBV7-2 and TRBJ1-1, is as follows: GAGVSQSPSNKVTEKGKDVELRCDPISGHTALYWYRQSLGQGLEFLIYFQGNSAPDKSGLPSDRFSAERTGGSVSTLTIQRTQQEDSAVYLCASAERGRSTEAFFGQGTRLTVV.

The CDR3 bases are TGTGCCAGCAGCCAAGCGGAGACAGGGTCTGGACTAGGGACGCAGTATTTT. It yields the protein CASSQAETGSGLGTQYF. V is TRBV16 and J is TRBJ2-3; D is tentatively TRBD1 or TRBD2 (7 bases each). Germline V gene sequence: CDR1 KGHSY, CDR2 FQNENV. V was clipped by 2 bases and J by 9 bases, with 24 bases between them. This CDR3 spans 17 amino acids.

The V gene is TRBV7-2, the J gene TRBJ1-2; the match to TRBD1 covers 8 bases. CDR1 is SGHTA and CDR2 is FQGNSA in the germline V gene. This CDR3 has 13 amino acids. J was trimmed by 4 bases and V by 5 bases; bases with no gene match: 3. Here the CDR3 reads CASSVGTGYGYTF. In nucleotides, the CDR3 is TGTGCCAGCAGCGTGGGGACAGGCTATGGCTACACCTTC.

Remarks on this clone: At one end, the junction sequence differs from germline, possibly due to a read error. The chain uses TRBV4-1 and TRBJ2-2, with 10 bases identical to TRBD2. The CDR3 is made up of 16 amino acids. Germline CDR1 MGHRA, CDR2 YSYEKL. CDR3 sequence (DNA): TGCGCCACCAGCCGAAGCGGGAGGGCGGGCACCGGGGAGCTGTTTTTT. Amino acid sequence: CATSRSGRAGTGELFF.

The V gene is TRBV7-2, the J gene TRBJ1-2; D remains ambiguous. The CDR3 is 12 amino acids. V lost 3 bases, J lost 5 bases, and 7 bases lay in between. Germline CDR1 reads SGHTA; CDR2 reads FQGNSA. CDR3 in amino acids: CASSLGRYGYTF. The CDR3 DNA sequence: TGTGCCAGCAGCTTGGGGAGGTATGGCTACACCTTC.

V and J are TRBV19 and TRBJ2-7, with 8 bases that match TRBD1. V dropped 6 bases and J dropped 3; count of bases not matched to a gene: 4. In germline, CDR1 is LNHDA, CDR2 SQIVND (reference sequence). The CDR3 contains 13 residues. The CDR3 sequence: CASRGTGLYEQYF. Here the CDR3 DNA reads TGTGCCAGTAGGGGGACAGGCCTCTACGAGCAGTACTTC.

The chain joins TRBV10-3 to TRBJ2-1; 7 bases align to TRBD1. Germline V gene sequence: CDR1 ENHRY, CDR2 SYGVKD. The CDR3 consists of 13 residues. J was trimmed by 6 bases and V by 8 bases; bases with no gene match: 7. The CDR3: CAIGQGVGNEQFF. The CDR3 region has the DNA TGTGCCATCGGGCAGGGGGTAGGCAATGAGCAGTTCTTC.

This sequence joins TRBV28 and TRBJ1-2; 7 bases are a match to TRBD1. CDR3 length: 12 amino acids. Germline V gene lookup returns CDR1 MDHEN and CDR2 SYDVKM. V shed 5 bases, J shed 8 bases, and the junction held 5 bases outside the gene matches. This CDR3 is CASSPTGEGYTF. CDR3 DNA: TGTGCCAGCAGTCCCACAGGGGAAGGCTACACCTTC.

V usage is TRBV30 and J usage is TRBJ1-1; the D is unclear. V gave up 5 bases and J gave up 1 base, with 11 bases separating them. The CDR3 is 13 residues long. In germline, CDR1 is GTSNPN, CDR2 SVGIG (reference sequence). The CDR3 reads CAWQPTANTEAFF. CDR3 sequence (DNA): TGTGCCTGGCAACCGACGGCGAACACTGAAGCTTTCTTT.

The genes are TRBV30 and TRBJ2-7; tentatively, D is TRBD1 or TRBD2 (7 bases each). Trimming pared 3 bases from V and 3 bases from J, leaving 15 bases between. Germline assignment: CDR1 GTSNPN and CDR2 SVGIG (reference sequence). The CDR3 is 14 amino acids. DNA for the CDR3: TGTGCCTGGAGCAGGGAGGGGGCAGGCTACGAGCAGTACTTC. Amino acid sequence: CAWSREGAGYEQYF. Supplemented by reference TRBV30 and TRBJ2-7, the full variable domain reads SQTIHQWPATLVQPVGSPLSLECTVEGTSNPNLYWYRQAAGRGLQLLFYSVGIGQISSEVPQNLSASRPQDRQFILSSKKLLLSDSGFYLCAWSREGAGYEQYFGPGTRLTVT.

V and J are TRBV7-6 and TRBJ2-2; possibly TRBD2 for D (6 bases). V lost 4 bases and J 5 bases, leaving 14 bases between the germline ends. Germline CDR1 is SGHVS and CDR2 is FNYEAQ. There are 15 residues in the CDR3. The CDR3 DNA follows: TGTGCCAGCAGCTACGAGGCCAGCGGGACCGGGGAGCTGTTTTTT. Its protein is CASSYEASGTGELFF.

The CDR3 loop is CASSPRKNYGYTF. CDR3 bases: TGCGCCAGCAGCCCCAGGAAGAACTATGGCTACACCTTC. This chain connects TRBV4-1 to TRBJ1-2; no clear D gene. In germline, CDR1 is MGHRA, CDR2 YSYEKL. The CDR3 extends over 13 amino acids. The V gene lost 4 bases and the J gene lost 2 bases, with 8 bases spanning the gap.

This clone was found a few times. CDR3 sequence (DNA): TGTGCCAGCAGTTCTCAGGGTCGGAGTCAGCCCCAGCATTTT. Protein product: CASSSQGRSQPQHF. The rearrangement links TRBV5-4 to TRBJ1-5; D possibly corresponds to TRBD1 (5 bases). Trimming left V 5 bases short and J 6 bases short, with 15 bases between. The CDR3 extends over 14 amino acids. The V gene's germline CDR1 is SGHNT and CDR2 YYREEE (reference sequence).